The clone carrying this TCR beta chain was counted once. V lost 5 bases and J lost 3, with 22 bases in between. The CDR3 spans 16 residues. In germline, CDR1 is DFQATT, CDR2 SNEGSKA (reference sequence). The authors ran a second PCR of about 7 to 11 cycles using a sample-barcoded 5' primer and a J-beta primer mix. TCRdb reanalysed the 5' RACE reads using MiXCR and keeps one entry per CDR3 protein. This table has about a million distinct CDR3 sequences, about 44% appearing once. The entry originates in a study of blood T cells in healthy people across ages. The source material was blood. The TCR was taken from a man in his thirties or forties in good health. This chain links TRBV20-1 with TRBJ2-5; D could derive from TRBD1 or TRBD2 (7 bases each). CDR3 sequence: CSARVGEGALEETQYF. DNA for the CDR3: TGCAGTGCTCGGGTAGGGGAGGGGGCTTTGGAAGAGACCCAGTACTTC.